The 29 T cell receptor beta chains reported below all come from one sample, sequenced in a study of blood T cell repertoires in COVID-19. Sequencing was performed with immunoSEQ multiplex PCR; in TCRdb, only in-frame clones are kept and a portion is missing. The data contain roughly 100,000 clones, just over 90% of them seen just once; the ten biggest clones take up 5.1%. Sequencing input: peripheral blood. The receptors originated from a man between 45 and 60 years old with acute or convalescent COVID-19.

The CDR3 protein is CASSLATGSGNTIYF. The CDR3 DNA sequence: TGCGCCAGCAGCTTAGCGACAGGGTCTGGAAACACCATATATTTT. The chain has TRBV5-1 and TRBJ1-3; 7 bases are shared with TRBD1. The CDR3 runs to 15 residues. Germline assignment: CDR1 SGHRS and CDR2 YFSETQ. The V gene end was trimmed by 2 bases and the J gene end by 1 base; junction bases not matched to a gene: 3.

This sequence joins TRBV7-2 and TRBJ2-2; D gene unclear. The V and J ends lost 0 bases and 0 bases respectively, with 5 bases between them. From germline, CDR1 is SGHTA and CDR2 FQGNSA. This CDR3 spans 15 amino acids. This chain's CDR3 is CASSLAPANTGELFF. The CDR3 bases are TGTGCCAGCAGCTTAGCCCCAGCGAACACCGGGGAGCTGTTTTTT.

This sequence joins TRBV5-1 and TRBJ2-5; D perhaps matches TRBD2 (6 bases). CDR1 and CDR2 (germline): SGHRS, YFSETQ. Trimming cost V 3 bases and J 2 bases, with 8 bases left between them. The CDR3 has 13 amino acids. The CDR3 nucleotides read TGCGCCAGCAGCTGGGAGGTACAAGAGACCCAGTACTTC. Residues: CASSWEVQETQYF. The full variable domain, in which reference TRBV5-1 and TRBJ2-5 provide the parts outside the CDR3, is KAGVTQTPRYLIKTRGQQVTLSCSPISGHRSVSWYQQTPGQGLQFLFEYFSETQRNKGNFPGRFSGRQFSNSRSEMNVSTLELGDSALYLCASSWEVQETQYFGPGTRLLVL.

The chain uses TRBV2 and TRBJ1-6; the D is unclear. The CDR3 runs to 14 residues. The V end lost 4 bases, the J end lost 9 bases, and 13 bases lay between the germline ends. Looked up from germline, CDR1 is SNHLY and CDR2 is FYNNEI. CDR3 amino acids: CASSGTNGGSPLHF. CDR3 bases: TGTGCCAGCAGTGGAACCAATGGAGGTTCACCCCTCCACTTT.

The V call is TRBV4-2, the J call TRBJ2-2; TRBD2 agrees at 9 bases. The CDR3 loop spans 16 amino acids. Unmatched junction bases numbered 8, after V lost 3 bases and J lost 6 bases. CDR1 and CDR2 from the germline V gene are LGHNA and YNFKEQ. This CDR3 reads CASSQNSGSQSGELFF. CDR3 nucleotide sequence: TGTGCCAGCAGCCAGAATAGCGGGAGCCAGTCCGGGGAGCTGTTTTTT.

The V gene is TRBV19, the J gene TRBJ2-2; TRBD2 aligns across 8 bases. The V gene end was trimmed by 5 bases and the J gene end by 4 bases; junction bases not matched to a gene: 12. The CDR3 runs 17 residues. Germline values: CDR1 LNHDA, CDR2 SQIVND (reference sequence). The CDR3 nucleotides read TGTGCCAGTAGTCTCCTAGCGGGCATCCCGGGCACCGGGGAGCTGTTTTTT. It encodes CASSLLAGIPGTGELFF.

The rearrangement links TRBV19 to TRBJ1-3, with TRBD1 identical over 7 bases. Germline CDR1 and CDR2: LNHDA and SQIVND (reference sequence). Unmatched junction bases numbered 7, after V lost 4 bases and J lost 4 bases. The CDR3 has 15 residues. The CDR3 region has the DNA TGTGCCAGTAGTAGCACAGGGGTATCCGGAAACACCATATATTTT. The encoded protein is CASSSTGVSGNTIYF.

This rearrangement joins TRBV24-1 to TRBJ1-5, with 10 nucleotides matching TRBD1. Germline V gene sequence: CDR1 KGHDR, CDR2 SFDVKD. The CDR3 length is 14 residues. The V and J ends lost 10 bases and 3 bases, in that order; junction bases with no gene match: 5. CDR3 amino acids: CATRGTGDNQPQHF. DNA for the CDR3: TGTGCCACGCGAGGGACAGGGGACAATCAGCCCCAGCATTTT.

The genes are TRBV6-6 and TRBJ2-3; 9 nucleotides agree with TRBD1. Germline values: CDR1 MNHNY, CDR2 SVGAGI (reference sequence). The CDR3 has 16 amino acids. The J segment lost 1 base and the V segment lost 5 bases, leaving 7 bases of the junction unmatched. The DNA for the CDR3 is TGTGCCAGCAGTACACCGGGACAGGGCGGCACAGATACGCAGTATTTT. This translates into CASSTPGQGGTDTQYF.

This sequence joins TRBV3-1 (or the pseudogene TRBV3-2) and TRBJ1-6; TRBD1 is a possible D gene (6 bases). The V end lost 4 bases, the J end lost 9 bases, and 10 bases lay between the germline ends. Germline loops: CDR1 LGHDT, CDR2 YNNKEL (reference sequence). This CDR3 contains 13 residues. The CDR3 coding sequence is TGTGCCAGCAGCCGCAGGGGAGTTTCACCCCTCCACTTT. Residues: CASSRRGVSPLHF.

This clone has a single count. The chain is built from TRBV2 and TRBJ2-3, with TRBD2 as a possible D gene (6 bases). Germline-derived CDR1 and CDR2 are SNHLY and FYNNEI. CDR3 length equals 15 residues. V gave up 0 bases and J gave up 2 bases, with 9 bases separating them. The CDR3 DNA sequence: TGTGCCAGCAGTGAAGCTGGGGGGTACACAGATACGCAGTATTTT. This codes for CASSEAGGYTDTQYF. Complete variable domain (other parts from reference TRBV2 and TRBJ2-3): EPEVTQTPSHQVTQMGQEVILRCVPISNHLYFYWYRQILGQKVEFLVSFYNNEISEKSEIFDDQFSVERPDGSNFTLKIRSTKLEDSAMYFCASSEAGGYTDTQYFGPGTRLTVL.

The CDR3 region is CASSLDISGSYEQYF. The CDR3 nucleotides read TGTGCCAGCAGCTTAGATATCAGCGGGTCCTACGAGCAGTACTTC. V is TRBV11-2 and J is TRBJ2-7; a possible D gene is TRBD2 (6 bases). This CDR3 comprises 15 residues. In germline, CDR1 is SGHAT, CDR2 FQNNGV. Deletions cut 0 bases from V and 1 base from J, with 10 bases between.

Here the CDR3 reads CASRADRGPGSNQPQHF. The CDR3 bases are TGCGCCAGCAGAGCAGACAGGGGCCCCGGGAGCAATCAGCCCCAGCATTTT. This rearrangement joins TRBV10-2 to TRBJ1-5, with TRBD1 matching 8 bases. CDR1 and CDR2 (germline): WSHSY, SAAADI. CDR3 size: 17 residues. The trim removed 6 bases at V and 1 base at J, leaving 11 bases unmatched.

The chain is built from TRBV6-5 and TRBJ1-6; D may be TRBD1 (5 bases). The CDR3 totals 13 residues. Germline values: CDR1 MNHEY, CDR2 SVGAGI. With 6 bases removed from V and 8 bases from J, the gap between germline ends came to 11 bases. The CDR3 sequence is CASRFEGDSPLHF. CDR3 nucleotides: TGTGCCAGCAGATTTGAAGGGGATTCACCCCTCCACTTT.

This rearrangement joins TRBV7-8 to TRBJ2-7, with D possibly being TRBD1 (6 bases). The CDR3 has 14 amino acids. V lost 5 bases, J lost 2 bases, and 13 bases lay in between. Germline assignment: CDR1 SGHVS and CDR2 FQNEAQ. CDR3 nucleotide sequence: TGTGCCAGCAGCACCTCCGGGACAACCTACGAGCAGTACTTC. Its protein product is CASSTSGTTYEQYF.

J is TRBJ2-7 and V is TRBV14; 9 nucleotides line up with TRBD1. The CDR3 runs 14 residues. V lost 3 bases, J lost 2 bases, and 2 bases stayed unmatched. Looked up from germline, CDR1 is SGHDN and CDR2 is FVKESK. CDR3 loop: CASSQGQGPYEQYF. CDR3 bases: TGTGCCAGCAGCCAGGGACAGGGCCCCTACGAGCAGTACTTC.

The DNA for the CDR3 is TGTGCCAGCAACCAGGGACTACCTGAGAGAGAGCAGTTCTTC. Residues: CASNQGLPEREQFF. The rearrangement joins TRBV7-2 to TRBJ2-1; 7 bases are shared with TRBD2. V was pared by 7 bases and J by 10 bases, with 13 bases of the junction left unmatched. CDR1 SGHTA and CDR2 FQGNSA come from the germline V gene. The CDR3 contains 14 residues.

This clone came up a few times. This chain links TRBV11-2 with TRBJ2-7; a weak D match, TRBD2 (5 bases). CDR3 length: 14 amino acids. The germline V gene encodes CDR1 SGHAT and CDR2 FQNNGV. With 8 bases removed from V and 2 bases from J, the gap between germline ends came to 16 bases. The CDR3: CASRGPGSAYEQYF. CDR3 bases: TGTGCCAGCCGAGGGCCCGGCAGCGCCTACGAGCAGTACTTC.

In this sample, this clone turned up once. The rearrangement links TRBV6-2 or TRBV6-3 to TRBJ2-5, with a possible D match to TRBD2 (6 bases). This CDR3 comprises 17 residues. Germline loops: CDR1 MNHEY, CDR2 SVGEGT. V shed 4 bases and J shed 1 base, with 19 bases lying between them. CDR3 loop: CASSFSTSRRIQETQYF. CDR3 DNA sequence: TGTGCCAGCAGTTTTTCGACTAGTAGGAGAATCCAAGAGACCCAGTACTTC.

This chain connects TRBV10-3 to TRBJ1-6; tentatively, D is TRBD1 (6 bases). Germline assignment: CDR1 ENHRY and CDR2 SYGVKD. The CDR3 is 15 residues long. The V end was cut by 2 bases, the J end by 10 bases, with 15 bases between. CDR3 sequence (DNA): TGTGCCATCAGTGAGGAACGGACAGACACATCACCCCTCCACTTT. This encodes CAISEERTDTSPLHF.

This clone was seen once. This chain joins TRBV9 and TRBJ1-1; D unresolved. The CDR3 consists of 16 residues. CDR1 and CDR2 (germline): SGDLS, YYNGEE. V was cut by 0 bases and J by 1 base, with 13 bases left in between. The CDR3 loop is CASSVVRARGNTEAFF. The CDR3 DNA is TGTGCCAGCAGCGTAGTGAGGGCCCGAGGGAACACTGAAGCTTTCTTT.

The gene calls are TRBV27 and TRBJ2-7; 9 bases match TRBD2. The CDR3 length is 14 residues. Per germline, CDR1 MNHEY and CDR2 SMNVEV (reference sequence). Losses at the gene ends were 1 base for V and 6 bases for J; bases not matched to a gene: 4. The CDR3 sequence is CASSLLAGEGEQYF. The CDR3 region has the DNA TGTGCCAGCAGTTTATTAGCGGGAGAAGGCGAGCAGTACTTC.

This clone was counted once. The chain carries TRBV27 and TRBJ1-4; D remains ambiguous. The germline V and J ends were trimmed by 2 bases and 5 bases, with 6 bases remaining between them. CDR3 length: 13 residues. Germline V gene sequence: CDR1 MNHEY, CDR2 SMNVEV (reference sequence). The CDR3 is CASSLTGNEKLFF. The CDR3 DNA sequence: TGTGCCAGCAGTTTAACGGGGAATGAAAAACTGTTTTTT.

The rearrangement uses TRBV19 and TRBJ2-5; tentatively, D is TRBD2 (6 bases). Per the germline V gene, CDR1 is LNHDA and CDR2 is SQIVND (reference sequence). The CDR3 is made up of 14 amino acids. Deletions cut 3 bases from V and 2 bases from J, with 10 bases between. The CDR3: CASSMGLRQETQYF. The CDR3 region has the DNA TGTGCCAGTAGTATGGGACTTAGGCAAGAGACCCAGTACTTC.

The V call is TRBV11-2, the J call TRBJ2-7; the D gene is possibly TRBD2 (5 bases). Trimming took 5 bases from V and 5 from J, leaving 13 bases between them. Germline V gene sequence: CDR1 SGHAT, CDR2 FQNNGV. The CDR3 runs 13 residues. The chain's CDR3 is CASSPPGLDEQYF. In nucleotides, the CDR3 is TGTGCCAGCAGCCCCCCCGGACTTGACGAGCAGTACTTC.

The chain recombines TRBV19 with TRBJ2-5; 10 bases match TRBD2. The CDR3 totals 18 residues. Germline CDR1 reads LNHDA; CDR2 reads SQIVND (reference sequence). V shed 7 bases, J shed 4 bases, and the junction held 18 bases outside the gene matches. CDR3 nucleotide sequence: TGTGCCAGTAAAAGGCGGGGAGCGGGAGGGGCCTTTAGAGAGACCCAGTACTTC. Translated: CASKRRGAGGAFRETQYF.

This sequence joins TRBV30 and TRBJ1-1; D call uncertain. Trimming left V 0 bases short and J 3 bases short, with 14 bases between. There are 15 residues in the CDR3. The germline V gene has CDR1 GTSNPN and CDR2 SVGIG (reference sequence). CDR3 nucleotides: TGTGCCTGGAGTGTACTCCGGGATACAGACACTGAAGCTTTCTTT. Its protein is CAWSVLRDTDTEAFF.

As regards this clone: This sequence may be a read error, since a much larger clone differs from it by one base. V usage is TRBV2 and J usage is TRBJ1-5, with 10 positions matching TRBD1. The CDR3 has 14 amino acids. Per the germline V gene, CDR1 is SNHLY and CDR2 is FYNNEI. V shed 8 bases, J shed 2 bases, and the junction held 3 bases outside the gene matches. The CDR3 loop is CASGGTGGNQPQHF. The DNA of the CDR3 is TGTGCCAGCGGAGGGACAGGGGGCAATCAGCCCCAGCATTTT.

This chain connects TRBV24-1 to TRBJ2-3; 10 bases are shared with TRBD2. J lost 6 bases, V lost 2 bases, and 7 bases had no gene match. Germline V gene lookup returns CDR1 KGHDR and CDR2 SFDVKD. This CDR3 is built from 16 residues. CDR3 DNA sequence: TGTGCCACCAGTGATTCGGGGCTAGCGGGAGCGGATACGCAGTATTTT. It is translated as CATSDSGLAGADTQYF.